This paragraph reports one T cell receptor (beta chain). Its antigen is unknown. TCRdb processed the 5' RACE reads anew with MiXCR; each CDR3 protein has one entry. The sample shows about 55,000 distinct CDR3 sequences, around 4.2% of them seen only once. The data stem from a study of neurological immune-mediated disorders. Study results and caveats: Phylogenetic grouping assigned the repertoires of 18 of 34 multiple sclerosis patients to one related-CDR3 cluster, which constitutes a possible signature.

The specimen was PBMCs. The receptor was derived from a man in his forties or fifties with multiple sclerosis.

In DNA form, the CDR3 reads TGCAGTGCCAGGGATCGGGAGTTCGGCAATCAGCCCCAGCATTTT. It codes for CSARDREFGNQPQHF. The chain joins TRBV20-1 to TRBJ1-5; a possible D gene is TRBD1 (5 bases). The V and J ends lost 6 bases and 2 bases respectively, with 17 bases between them. The CDR3 has 15 amino acids. The germline gives CDR1 DFQATT, CDR2 SNEGSKA (reference sequence).